Shown below are 10 T cell receptor beta chains from a single sample sequenced in a study of blood T cell repertoires in COVID-19. Produced via immunoSEQ multiplex PCR; TCRdb's table is partial and in-frame only. The data contain 10,000 or so clones, roughly 70% of them singletons. Sequenced sample: peripheral blood. The source is a man aged 60 to 69 with COVID-19, enrolled during active disease.

This clone was seen only once. The genes are TRBV10-3 and TRBJ2-5, with 9 bases lining up with TRBD2. The germline CDR1 and CDR2 sequences are ENHRY and SYGVKD. The ends lost 6 bases at V and 4 bases at J; junction bases unmatched: 9. This CDR3 is 15 amino acids long. For the CDR3, the DNA is TGTGCCATCAGCCAAGGGACTAGCAAAGGAGAGACCCAGTACTTC. Translated: CAISQGTSKGETQYF.

The chain is built from TRBV1 and TRBJ1-2; the table calls TRBD1, which could not be checked here. TRBV1 is recorded as a pseudogene. There are 15 residues in the CDR3. In nucleotides, the CDR3 is TGCACCAGCAGCCAAACAGGGTTCTTAAACTATGGCTACACCTTC. The encoded protein is CTSSQTGFLNYGYTF.

This clone was counted a few times. J is TRBJ1-6 and V is TRBV5-6, with a tentative D call TRBD1 (6 bases). The V gene lost 3 bases and the J gene lost 3 bases, with 13 bases spanning the gap. Germline CDR1 reads SGHDT; CDR2 reads YYEEEE. The CDR3 sequence is 16 residues long. The CDR3 spells CASSSDSGYYNSPLHF. The CDR3 nucleotides are TGTGCCAGCAGCTCGGACAGCGGCTACTATAATTCACCCCTCCACTTT.

V and J are TRBV19 and TRBJ1-5, with TRBD1 matching over 7 bases. Unmatched junction bases numbered 9, after V lost 7 bases and J lost 0 bases. This CDR3 contains 16 residues. Germline CDR1 reads LNHDA; CDR2 reads SQIVND (reference sequence). The CDR3 DNA follows: TGTGCCAGTACCGCTACAGGGGCCCCTAGCAATCAGCCCCAGCATTTT. This translates into CASTATGAPSNQPQHF.

CDR3 DNA: TGTGCCATCAGTGAGTCGAGTAGCGGGGGCACAGATACGCAGTATTTT. Its protein is CAISESSSGGTDTQYF. The V call is TRBV10-3, the J call TRBJ2-3; 8 nucleotides line up with TRBD2. Germline CDR1 ENHRY, CDR2 SYGVKD. The CDR3 spans 16 residues. The J segment lost 1 base and the V segment lost 0 bases, leaving 3 bases of the junction unmatched.

This chain joins TRBV3-1 (or the pseudogene TRBV3-2) and TRBJ1-4, with D perhaps TRBD1 (6 bases). Germline assignment: CDR1 LGHDT and CDR2 YNNKEL (reference sequence). The V end was cut by 6 bases, the J end by 3 bases, with 11 bases between. The length of the CDR3 is 14 residues. CDR3 loop: CASSTGFSNEKLFF. As DNA, the CDR3 is TGTGCCAGCAGTACAGGGTTTTCTAATGAAAAACTGTTTTTT.

V gene TRBV30 combines with J gene TRBJ1-1; D gene unclear. V lost 2 bases and J lost 1, with 17 bases in between. From germline, CDR1 is GTSNPN and CDR2 SVGIG (reference sequence). The CDR3 spans 16 residues. The chain's CDR3 is CAWSKWRSGENTEAFF. The CDR3 DNA sequence: TGTGCCTGGAGTAAATGGAGGAGCGGCGAGAACACTGAAGCTTTCTTT.

The chain carries TRBV4-1 and TRBJ1-2; possibly TRBD1 for D (6 bases). Trimming removed 4 bases at V and 2 bases at J, with 14 bases between. Germline V gene data show CDR1 as MGHRA and CDR2 as YSYEKL. This CDR3 comprises 15 residues. DNA for the CDR3: TGCGCCAGCAGCCCCAATACAGGGACGAACTATGGCTACACCTTC. This gives the protein CASSPNTGTNYGYTF.

There are a few counts of this clone. The chain joins TRBV4-3 to TRBJ2-3, with 7 positions matching TRBD2. The CDR3 length is 16 residues. With 1 base clipped from V and 1 base from J, the junction kept 5 bases outside the gene matches. Germline V gene sequence: CDR1 LGHNA, CDR2 YSLEER. This chain's CDR3 is CASSQVGGRGTDTQYF. The CDR3 coding sequence is TGCGCCAGCAGCCAAGTCGGGGGGAGGGGCACAGATACGCAGTATTTT.

The gene calls are TRBV14 and TRBJ2-7; possibly TRBD2 for D (6 bases). The CDR3 extends over 17 amino acids. V was clipped by 1 base and J by 4 bases, with 20 bases between them. Germline values: CDR1 SGHDN, CDR2 FVKESK. The CDR3 DNA reads as TGTGCCAGCAGCCAAGGAATGCGGGTGGGTCGGGGGTACGAGCAGTACTTC. The encoded protein is CASSQGMRVGRGYEQYF.